Each of the 30 T cell receptor beta chains below was sequenced from the same sample in a study of molecular identifiers for immune sequencing clone quantification. In TCRdb, the PCR reads were re-called with MiXCR into one record per CDR3 protein. The sample has around 460,000 distinct CDR3 sequences, over 20% seen once. The specimen sequenced was naive CD8+ T cells from blood, with Jurkat cell RNA spiked in. Subset of the sample: FACS-sorted CD8+CD4-CCR7+CD45RA+ naive T cells. The receptors come from a human donor in good health. Some libraries in this study had Jurkat cell RNA spiked in.

This clonotype was recorded at least ten times. V gene TRBV6-1 combines with J gene TRBJ2-5; unclear D gene. V was pared by 8 bases and J by 7 bases, with 14 bases between. The CDR3 totals 12 residues. Germline CDR1 and CDR2: MNHNS and SASEGT. CDR3 in DNA: TGTGCCAGCCAGAGCCCGTGGGGGACCCAGTACTTC. Residues: CASQSPWGTQYF.

This clonotype was recorded at least ten times. The rearrangement uses TRBV29-1 and TRBJ2-7; 11 nucleotides line up with TRBD1. The CDR3 spans 13 residues. Trimming at V came to 7 bases and at J to 4 bases, leaving 6 bases not matched to a gene. From germline, CDR1 is SQVTM and CDR2 ANQGSEA. For the CDR3, the DNA is TGCAGCGCCCATGGGACAGGGGGGTACGAGCAGTACTTC. Its protein is CSAHGTGGYEQYF.

V gene TRBV3-1 combines with J gene TRBJ2-5; TRBD2 aligns across 8 bases. The germline CDR1 and CDR2 sequences are LGHDT and YNNKEL (reference sequence). J lost 4 bases, V lost 0 bases, and 10 bases had no gene match. This CDR3 has 17 residues. CDR3 DNA: TGTGCCAGCAGCCAAGATTTCGCGGCTAGCGGGTTAGAGACCCAGTACTTC. The encoded protein is CASSQDFAASGLETQYF.

This clonotype came up a few times. The chain links TRBV19 to TRBJ2-7, with 9 bases identical to TRBD1. V lost 4 bases to trimming and J lost 4 bases; unmatched junction nucleotides: 8. The CDR3 loop spans 15 amino acids. The germline V gene encodes CDR1 LNHDA and CDR2 SQIVND (reference sequence). The chain's CDR3 is CASSSTGQGLYEQYF. The CDR3 coding sequence is TGTGCCAGTAGTAGCACGGGACAGGGTTTATACGAGCAGTACTTC.

J is TRBJ2-2 and V is TRBV20-1; 13 nucleotides agree with TRBD2. The V gene's germline CDR1 is DFQATT and CDR2 SNEGSKA (reference sequence). Unmatched junction bases numbered 19, after V lost 6 bases and J lost 6 bases. The CDR3 runs 19 residues. The CDR3 region is CSALNPGTSGVKFPGELFF. The CDR3 DNA is TGCAGTGCACTAAACCCCGGGACTAGCGGGGTGAAATTTCCCGGGGAGCTGTTTTTT.

There are many counts of this clonotype. The chain combines TRBV4-1 with TRBJ2-3, with 12 nucleotides matching TRBD2. Germline assignment: CDR1 MGHRA and CDR2 YSYEKL. With V trimmed by 1 base and J by 6 bases, 5 bases remained unmatched. CDR3 size: 16 residues. CDR3 nucleotide sequence: TGCGCCAGCAGCCAAGCTAGCGGGGGGGCCCTTGATACGCAGTATTTT. As protein: CASSQASGGALDTQYF.

This clonotype has at least ten counts. The chain couples TRBV7-9 to TRBJ2-2, with 8 bases identical to TRBD1. Trimming at V came to 5 bases and at J to 5 bases, leaving 7 bases not matched to a gene. Germline CDR1 reads SEHNR; CDR2 reads FQNEAQ (reference sequence). CDR3 length: 15 amino acids. Here the CDR3 reads CASSPGGAETGELFF. The CDR3, as DNA: TGTGCCAGCAGCCCAGGGGGCGCCGAGACCGGGGAGCTGTTTTTT.

The sample holds many counts of this clonotype. This chain joins TRBV7-4 and TRBJ1-5, with D perhaps TRBD1 (6 bases). The ends were cut back, 4 bases at V and 4 bases at J, with 17 bases in the middle. The CDR3 loop spans 16 amino acids. The germline V gene encodes CDR1 SGHVT and CDR2 SQSDAQ. This CDR3 reads CASSSCRGLTNQPQHF. CDR3 DNA: TGTGCCAGCAGCTCCTGTCGGGGGCTGACGAATCAGCCCCAGCATTTT.

This clonotype was counted at least ten times. This chain joins TRBV28 and TRBJ1-4; maybe TRBD1 (5 bases). This CDR3 region has 14 residues. From germline, CDR1 is MDHEN and CDR2 SYDVKM. V lost 4 bases and J lost 4, with 10 bases in between. CDR3 loop: CASSYQGVNEKLFF. The CDR3 coding sequence is TGTGCCAGCAGTTACCAAGGGGTTAATGAAAAACTGTTTTTT.

This clonotype showed up many times. This rearrangement joins TRBV5-4 to TRBJ2-3, with D maybe TRBD1 (5 bases). With 2 bases removed from V and 3 bases from J, the gap between germline ends came to 10 bases. CDR3 length equals 14 residues. Germline loops: CDR1 SGHNT, CDR2 YYREEE (reference sequence). The CDR3 bases are TGTGCCAGCAGCTTCAAAGGGGCAACAGATACGCAGTATTTT. It codes for CASSFKGATDTQYF.

This clonotype occurred many times. CDR3 region: CASSPHPPGDSYEQYF. The CDR3 region has the DNA TGTGCCAGCAGCCCCCACCCGCCAGGAGACTCCTACGAGCAGTACTTC. The V gene is TRBV5-4, the J gene TRBJ2-7; no clear D gene. CDR1 is SGHNT, CDR2 YYREEE, per germline (reference sequence). Trimming shortened V by 4 bases and J by 0 bases, and 17 bases separated the two germline ends. This CDR3 region has 16 residues. Supplemented by reference TRBV5-4 and TRBJ2-7, the full variable domain reads ETGVTQSPTHLIKTRGQQVTLRCSSQSGHNTVSWYQQALGQGPQFIFQYYREEENGRGNFPPRFSGLQFPNYSSELNVNALELDDSALYLCASSPHPPGDSYEQYFGPGTRLTVT.

Written as DNA, the CDR3 is TGTGCCAGCAGCTTAGTGATCAGGACTAGCGGGGCAAACCGACTGATAGAGACCCAGTACTTC. Encoded protein: CASSLVIRTSGANRLIETQYF. The chain carries TRBV7-6 and TRBJ2-5; 12 nucleotides match TRBD2. With 1 base clipped from V and 4 bases from J, the junction kept 19 bases outside the gene matches. The CDR3 consists of 21 residues. Germline CDR1 SGHVS, CDR2 FNYEAQ.

A single count supports this clonotype. The junction and the germline gene differ at one end; a read error may be behind it. The chain has TRBV6-1 and TRBJ1-2; perhaps TRBD1 as D (5 bases). The germline V gene encodes CDR1 MNHNS and CDR2 SASEGT. This CDR3 region has 13 residues. The CDR3 sequence is CASNRGDYYGNTF. In DNA, the CDR3 is TGTGCCAGCAATCGGGGGGATTACTATGGCAACACCTTC.

This clonotype was seen a few times. V and J are TRBV19 and TRBJ2-7; D gene uncertain. The CDR3 is 13 residues long. CDR1 and CDR2 (germline): LNHDA, SQIVND (reference sequence). The V gene lost 1 base and the J gene lost 3 bases, with 7 bases spanning the gap. The CDR3 here is CASSIAYFYEQYF. The CDR3 nucleotides are TGTGCCAGTAGTATAGCGTACTTCTACGAGCAGTACTTC. The whole variable domain, remainder taken from reference TRBV19 and TRBJ2-7, is DGGITQSPKYLFRKEGQNVTLSCEQNLNHDAMYWYRQDPGQGLRLIYYSQIVNDFQKGDIAEGYSVSREKKESFPLTVTSAQKNPTAFYLCASSIAYFYEQYFGPGTRLTVT.

This clonotype has ten or more counts. The V gene is TRBV14, the J gene TRBJ2-3; the D is unclear. The CDR3 has 16 residues. Germline assignment: CDR1 SGHDN and CDR2 FVKESK. Trimming left V 3 bases short and J 0 bases short, with 13 bases between. The CDR3 nucleotides read TGTGCCAGCAGCCACACGGACGGCCCTAGCACAGATACGCAGTATTTT. Translated: CASSHTDGPSTDTQYF.

A remark on this clonotype: The conserved phenylalanine or tryptophan normally closing the CDR3 is absent here, so this likely arose from a read error. J is TRBJ2-7 and V is TRBV13; the D gene is possibly TRBD1 (7 bases). Trimming left V 4 bases short and J 4 bases short, with 17 bases between. This CDR3 is 15 amino acids long. Germline CDR1 PRHDT, CDR2 FYEKMQ (reference sequence). The CDR3 loop reads CASSSRGDRNYEQYL. CDR3 coding DNA: TGTGCCAGCAGCTCCAGGGGGGACAGAAATTACGAGCAGTACCTC.

This clonotype has just a few counts. The genes are TRBV7-9 and TRBJ1-1; maybe TRBD1 (5 bases). The V end was cut by 8 bases, the J end by 4 bases, with 8 bases between. CDR1 is SEHNR, CDR2 FQNEAQ, per germline (reference sequence). The CDR3 contains 11 residues. The CDR3 loop is CASGGFTEAFF. CDR3 in DNA: TGTGCCAGCGGGGGGTTCACTGAAGCTTTCTTT.

This clonotype was recorded many times. The chain employs TRBV9 and TRBJ2-7; the D call may be TRBD1 or TRBD2 (5 bases each). Deletions cut 3 bases from V and 4 bases from J, with 17 bases between. This CDR3 spans 15 amino acids. CDR1 SGDLS and CDR2 YYNGEE come from the germline V gene. The CDR3 region has the DNA TGTGCCAGCAGCGCTACCGGGACGGACCAGTACGAGCAGTACTTC. This gives the protein CASSATGTDQYEQYF.

The table lists this clonotype with a few counts. The CDR3 is CASSMTFDGEQYF. CDR3 DNA: TGTGCCAGTAGTATGACGTTCGACGGGGAGCAGTACTTC. The gene calls are TRBV19 and TRBJ2-7; D gene uncertain. Trimming took 3 bases from V and 7 from J, leaving 13 bases between them. Per germline, CDR1 LNHDA and CDR2 SQIVND (reference sequence). The CDR3 is 13 amino acids.

This clonotype was observed many times. The rearrangement joins TRBV5-1 to TRBJ1-4, with 9 bases lining up with TRBD1. The junction had 1 base not matched to a gene; V was cut back by 7 bases and J by 3 bases. The CDR3 is 13 residues long. Germline lookup yields CDR1 SGHRS and CDR2 YFSETQ. CDR3 bases: TGCGCCAGCCGGGACAGGGCTAATGAAAAACTGTTTTTT. Encoded protein: CASRDRANEKLFF.

A few counts support this clonotype. The rearrangement links TRBV4-1 to TRBJ2-5; TRBD2 agrees at 8 bases. The CDR3 is made up of 15 amino acids. J lost 1 base, V lost 6 bases, and 7 bases had no gene match. Germline V gene sequence: CDR1 MGHRA, CDR2 YSYEKL. CDR3 in amino acids: CASRRERGSQETQYF. In nucleotides, the CDR3 is TGCGCCAGCAGACGTGAGCGGGGGAGCCAAGAGACCCAGTACTTC.

This clonotype came up many times. The chain employs TRBV4-1 and TRBJ2-3, with D perhaps matching TRBD1 or TRBD2 (5 bases each). Per germline, CDR1 MGHRA and CDR2 YSYEKL. Trimming pared 0 bases from V and 2 bases from J, leaving 9 bases between. The CDR3 covers 15 residues. In DNA, the CDR3 is TGCGCCAGCAGCCAAGATGAGGGGTTCACAGATACGCAGTATTTT. It specifies CASSQDEGFTDTQYF.

This clonotype was observed at least ten times. The rearrangement links TRBV7-9 to TRBJ2-5; 8 positions match TRBD1. The CDR3 contains 15 residues. Germline CDR1 and CDR2: SEHNR and FQNEAQ (reference sequence). V lost 6 bases and J lost 4; bases outside the gene matches: 10. CDR3 residues: CASSTEMDRAETQYF. The DNA for the CDR3 is TGTGCCAGCAGTACTGAGATGGACAGGGCAGAGACCCAGTACTTC.

The V gene is TRBV5-1, the J gene TRBJ2-7; D is unresolved. The germline CDR1 and CDR2 sequences are SGHRS and YFSETQ. The CDR3 runs to 17 residues. The germline V and J ends were trimmed by 4 bases and 3 bases, with 23 bases remaining between them. CDR3 in amino acids: CASSPSLSFDGDYEQYF. In DNA, the CDR3 is TGCGCCAGCAGCCCGTCCTTGTCGTTTGATGGGGACTACGAGCAGTACTTC.

This clonotype was picked up many times. CDR3 DNA sequence: TGCGCCAGCAGCCAAGACGGGACAGGGCCCTACGAGCAGTACTTC. It specifies CASSQDGTGPYEQYF. The chain joins TRBV4-3 to TRBJ2-7; TRBD1 matches at 9 bases. V lost 0 bases and J lost 2; bases outside the gene matches: 2. The CDR3 has 15 amino acids. CDR1 and CDR2 (germline): LGHNA, YSLEER.

The table lists this clonotype with a few counts. The genes are TRBV7-9 and TRBJ1-4; 10 bases line up with TRBD1. Germline V gene sequence: CDR1 SEHNR, CDR2 FQNEAQ (reference sequence). The CDR3 length is 15 residues. The trim removed 5 bases at V and 8 bases at J, leaving 8 bases unmatched. This CDR3 is CASSLDTDRGEKLFF. DNA of the CDR3: TGTGCCAGCAGCCTGGATACGGACAGGGGGGAAAAACTGTTTTTT.

This clonotype was observed at least ten times. The V and J genes are TRBV29-1 and TRBJ2-3; D perhaps matches TRBD2 (6 bases). Per the germline V gene, CDR1 is SQVTM and CDR2 is ANQGSEA. This CDR3 region has 15 residues. Trimming took off 6 bases at V and 3 bases at J, with 19 bases between the two ends. The CDR3 spells CSVAGGEAFTDTQYF. CDR3 DNA: TGCAGCGTGGCCGGAGGGGAGGCATTTACAGATACGCAGTATTTT.

This clonotype was counted only a few times. The V call is TRBV6-1, the J call TRBJ2-7, with 8 positions matching TRBD1. CDR3 length: 14 residues. V was pared by 6 bases and J by 1 base, with 5 bases of the junction left unmatched. Germline assignment: CDR1 MNHNS and CDR2 SASEGT. CDR3 sequence: CASRTGTGSYEQYF. For the CDR3, the DNA is TGTGCCAGCAGAACCGGGACAGGTTCCTACGAGCAGTACTTC.

V is TRBV24-1 and J is TRBJ2-1, with D perhaps assigned TRBD1 or TRBD2 (5 bases each). This CDR3 contains 16 residues. Looked up from germline, CDR1 is KGHDR and CDR2 is SFDVKD. Between the trimmed V and J ends, which lost 1 base and 4 bases, there was a span of 13 bases. CDR3 in amino acids: CATSDFPRGLYNEQFF. In nucleotides, the CDR3 is TGTGCCACCAGTGATTTCCCCCGGGGCCTATACAATGAGCAGTTCTTC.

In its sample, this clonotype was seen a few times. The chain is built from TRBV27 and TRBJ2-7; 9 bases are shared with TRBD1. CDR3 length: 12 residues. Germline trimming cut 11 bases from V and 4 bases from J; bases unmatched to any gene: 6. The germline V gene has CDR1 MNHEY and CDR2 SMNVEV (reference sequence). The CDR3 here is CACGQGLYEQYF. For the CDR3, the DNA is TGTGCCTGCGGACAGGGGCTGTACGAGCAGTACTTC.